A selection of T cell receptor beta chains follows, all from one sample in a study of T cells after yellow fever vaccination. Via MiXCR, TCRdb re-called the 5' RACE reads, giving one row per CDR3 protein. The sample records approximately 12,000 distinct CDR3 sequences, 5.8% being singletons. The sequencing here drew on PBMCs, either bulk or a sorted T-cell subset (CD4+, CD8+, memory, or dextramer-sorted; not recorded which), taken on the day of the yellow fever booster vaccination. These receptors were obtained from a man aged 25-40 years who received the YFV17D yellow fever vaccine. CDR3s include the opening cysteine and the closing phenylalanine or tryptophan. The D gene is left open where the match is weak. Clone size appears in some rows only: once, few, many, or a class for an expanded clone.

v_call	clone_size	j_call	d_call	cdr3_aa	cdr3_nt
TRBV2	many	TRBJ2-7	NA	CASSRAHDRGEQYF	TGTGCCAGCAGCCGGGCCCACGATCGGGGCGAGCAGTACTTC
TRBV6-2/TRBV6-3	many	TRBJ2-2	NA	CASSYGIRVGELFF	TGTGCCAGCAGTTATGGGATCCGAGTGGGGGAGCTGTTTTTT
TRBV5-8	NA	TRBJ2-7	NA	CAISPGQISYEQYF	TGTGCCATCAGCCCCGGACAGATCTCCTACGAGCAGTACTTC
TRBV20-1	medium-sized	TRBJ1-2	NA	CSARDLPAGTYGYTF	TGCAGTGCTAGAGACCTCCCGGCGGGAACCTATGGCTACACCTTC
TRBV29-1	medium-sized	TRBJ2-1	TRBD2	CSVPAGTSGFNEQFF	TGCAGCGTTCCAGCCGGGACTAGCGGTTTTAATGAGCAGTTCTTC
TRBV6-5	many	TRBJ2-3	TRBD2	CASSSPTSGRFSDTQYF	TGTGCCAGCAGTTCCCCAACCAGCGGGAGATTCTCAGATACGCAGTATTTT
TRBV9	many	TRBJ1-3	NA	CASSDYGNTIYF	TGTGCCAGCAGCGACTACGGAAACACCATATATTTT
TRBV6-5	many	TRBJ2-1	NA	CASSLIVDDEQFF	TGTGCCAGCAGTTTAATAGTTGATGATGAGCAGTTCTTC
TRBV7-2	NA	TRBJ2-5	NA	CASSLGGWYQETQYF	TGTGCCAGCAGCTTAGGGGGTTGGTACCAAGAGACCCAGTACTTC
TRBV5-6	many	TRBJ1-3	NA	CASSLGGRGSYYTIYF	TGTGCCAGCAGCTTAGGGGGTCGGGGTTCGTATTACACCATATATTTT
TRBV20-1	many	TRBJ2-4	NA	CSASAGAKNIQYF	TGCAGTGCTAGTGCAGGGGCCAAAAACATTCAGTACTTC
TRBV9	many	TRBJ2-4	NA	CASSVEGGDIQYF	TGTGCCAGCAGCGTAGAAGGGGGGGACATTCAGTACTTC
TRBV2	many	TRBJ2-1	NA	CASSPGLAINEQFF	TGTGCCAGCAGCCCGGGACTGGCAATTAATGAGCAGTTCTTC
TRBV18	many	TRBJ2-5	NA	CASSPRGARQETQYF	TGTGCCAGCTCACCGCGTGGCGCCCGCCAAGAGACCCAGTACTTC
TRBV12-3/TRBV12-4	medium-sized	TRBJ2-5	NA	CASSAWGTQETQYF	TGTGCCAGCAGCGCCTGGGGAACCCAAGAGACCCAGTACTTC
TRBV4-3	medium-sized	TRBJ2-3	NA	CASSQAGGYNPDTQYF	TGCGCCAGCAGCCAAGCGGGCGGGTATAACCCAGATACGCAGTATTTT
TRBV20-1	medium-sized	TRBJ1-2	NA	CSARDYSGYTF	TGCAGTGCTAGAGATTACAGCGGCTACACCTTC
TRBV2	many	TRBJ2-1	NA	CASSPRLGEQFF	TGTGCCAGCAGTCCACGTCTCGGTGAGCAGTTCTTC
TRBV7-9	many	TRBJ2-6	NA	CASSRTASGANVLTF	TGTGCCAGCAGTCGGACAGCCTCTGGGGCCAACGTCCTGACTTTC
TRBV5-1	many	TRBJ1-1	NA	CASSLGTGWNTEAFF	TGCGCCAGCAGCTTGGGTACGGGTTGGAACACTGAAGCTTTCTTT
TRBV18	many	TRBJ1-1	NA	CASSPPSLNTEAFF	TGTGCCAGCTCACCACCTTCCCTGAACACTGAAGCTTTCTTT
TRBV5-4	many	TRBJ2-3	TRBD2	CASSLGSGSADTQYF	TGTGCCAGCAGCTTGGGTAGCGGGAGTGCAGATACGCAGTATTTT
TRBV3-1	many	TRBJ2-5	TRBD1	CASKQSGTGDKTQYF	TGTGCCTCCAAACAGTCCGGGACAGGGGACAAGACCCAGTACTTC
TRBV20-1	NA	TRBJ2-2	NA	CSASFASTGELFF	TGCAGTGCTTCCTTTGCAAGTACCGGGGAGCTGTTTTTT
TRBV5-6	medium-sized	TRBJ2-3	NA	CASSLDPRTQYF	TGTGCCAGCAGCTTGGACCCCCGCACGCAGTATTTT
TRBV4-2	medium-sized	TRBJ2-1	NA	CASSQEGRRRVGWSGNEQFF	TGTGCCAGCAGCCAAGAAGGGAGGAGGAGGGTTGGCTGGTCGGGGAATGAGCAGTTCTTC
TRBV9	many	TRBJ2-5	NA	CASSATGSPGETQYF	TGTGCCAGCAGCGCAACGGGGTCCCCGGGGGAGACCCAGTACTTC